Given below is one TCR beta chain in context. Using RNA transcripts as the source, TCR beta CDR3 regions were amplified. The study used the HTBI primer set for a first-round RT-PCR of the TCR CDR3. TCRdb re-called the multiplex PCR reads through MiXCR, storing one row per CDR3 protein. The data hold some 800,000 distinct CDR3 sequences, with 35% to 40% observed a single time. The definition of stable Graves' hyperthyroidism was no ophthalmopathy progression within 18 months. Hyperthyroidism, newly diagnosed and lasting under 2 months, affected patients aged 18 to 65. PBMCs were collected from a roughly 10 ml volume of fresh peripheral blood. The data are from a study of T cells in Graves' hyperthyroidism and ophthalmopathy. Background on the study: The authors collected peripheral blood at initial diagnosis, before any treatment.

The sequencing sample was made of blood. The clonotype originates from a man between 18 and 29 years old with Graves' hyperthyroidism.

CDR3 DNA: TGCAGTGCTCACGTAAGCGGGATCTCCTACAATGAGCAGTTCTTC. Protein: CSAHVSGISYNEQFF. The chain is built from TRBV20-1 and TRBJ2-1; 7 positions match TRBD2. Germline V gene data show CDR1 as DFQATT and CDR2 as SNEGSKA (reference sequence). V shed 5 bases, J shed 0 bases, and the junction held 7 bases outside the gene matches. The CDR3 spans 15 residues.